This is a list of T cell receptor beta chains from one sample in a study of a mutant IDH1 vaccine in newly diagnosed glioma. Profiled with immunoSEQ multiplex PCR; TCRdb holds only in-frame clones, not every one. The sample consists of about 59,000 clones, around 92% of them appearing once. Sequences were derived from PBMCs, sampled from a glioma patient treated with radiotherapy, temozolomide or both. These receptors all come from a man aged 45-65 years with glioma. Each CDR3 is given with its conserved first and last residue. D genes are given only for firm matches. The size entry is marked missing in some rows and otherwise reads once, few, many or a size class.

j_call v_call clone_size d_call cdr3_aa cdr3_nt
TRBJ2-1 TRBV7-9 medium-sized TRBD1 CASSLWDRVGEQFF TGTGCCAGCAGCCTATGGGACAGGGTGGGTGAGCAGTTCTTC
TRBJ2-3 TRBV14 - - CASSHTMGRSDTQYF TGTGCCAGCAGCCATACCATGGGGCGGTCAGATACGCAGTATTTT
TRBJ1-5 TRBV19 - - CASTPAGRGNQPQHF TGTGCCAGTACCCCCGCCGGACGTGGGAATCAGCCCCAGCATTTT
TRBJ2-7 TRBV10-2 once - CASTGDRYRTYEQYF TGCGCCAGCACTGGAGACAGATACCGGACCTACGAGCAGTACTTC
TRBJ2-1 TRBV19 - TRBD2 CASSRGRGLAGVEQFF TGTGCCAGTAGTAGGGGCCGGGGACTAGCGGGGGTTGAGCAGTTCTTC
TRBJ2-3 TRBV2 - TRBD2 CASKASGSLDTQYF TGTGCCAGCAAGGCTAGCGGGAGTCTAGATACGCAGTATTTT
TRBJ2-3 TRBV5-1 - TRBD1 CASSATGGPTDTQYF TGCGCCAGCAGCGCTACAGGGGGCCCCACAGATACGCAGTATTTT
TRBJ2-1 TRBV6-5 - - CASSYRQVQFF TGTGCCAGCAGTTACCGACAGGTGCAGTTCTTC
TRBJ2-5 TRBV29-1 - TRBD1 CSGRQGVQTQYF TGCAGCGGACGACAGGGGGTGCAGACCCAGTACTTC
TRBJ2-1 TRBV10-1 - TRBD2 CASSEGGRNEQFF TGCGCCAGCAGTGAAGGCGGGAGAAATGAGCAGTTCTTC
TRBJ1-4 TRBV9 - - CASSVADFESNEKLFF TGTGCCAGCAGCGTAGCTGATTTCGAGTCTAATGAAAAACTGTTTTTT
TRBJ2-2 TRBV5-1 once TRBD1 CASSFLSGTGSAGELFF TGCGCCAGCAGCTTTCTTTCAGGGACAGGGTCCGCCGGGGAGCTGTTTTTT
TRBJ2-1 TRBV19 - TRBD2 CASTPGVAGNEQFF TGTGCCAGTACCCCGGGAGTAGCGGGCAATGAGCAGTTCTTC
TRBJ2-4 TRBV7-2 - - CASSLGGPARNIQYF TGTGCCAGCAGTCTCGGGGGGCCGGCAAGAAACATTCAGTACTTC
TRBJ1-6 TRBV18 - TRBD1 CASSPLGTGTSPLHF TGTGCCAGCTCACCACTCGGGACAGGGACTTCACCCCTCCACTTT
TRBJ1-6 TRBV5-1 - - CASTPELSDSPLHF TGCGCCAGCACCCCCGAGCTAAGTGATTCACCCCTCCACTTT
TRBJ2-1 TRBV9 - TRBD2 CASSGRLARHEQFF TGTGCCAGCAGCGGGAGACTAGCCAGGCATGAGCAGTTCTTC
TRBJ1-5 TRBV7-6 - - CASSLTAGFNQPQHF TGTGCCAGCAGCTTAACTGCAGGGTTCAATCAGCCCCAGCATTTT
TRBJ2-3 TRBV5-1 few TRBD2 CASSLAPTSGDTQYF TGCGCCAGCAGCTTGGCCCCAACTAGCGGAGATACGCAGTATTTT
TRBJ1-5 TRBV6-1 - - CASSTRRPQHF TGTGCCAGCAGTACAAGACGTCCCCAGCATTTT
TRBJ2-7 TRBV6-6 - TRBD2 CASSYWTSGTYEQYF TGTGCCAGCAGTTACTGGACTAGCGGAACCTACGAGCAGTACTTC
TRBJ1-1 TRBV5-4 - TRBD1 CASSPRTGGTNTEAFF TGTGCCAGCAGCCCCCGGACAGGGGGGACGAACACTGAAGCTTTCTTT
TRBJ2-5 TRBV19 once - CASSWSGQIGETQYF TGTGCCAGTAGTTGGTCGGGCCAGATCGGGGAGACCCAGTACTTC
TRBJ1-4 TRBV7-9 - - CASSLAQGSNEKLFF TGTGCCAGCAGCTTAGCGCAGGGGTCTAATGAAAAACTGTTTTTT
TRBJ2-7 TRBV6-5 - - CASSTPRRVKEQYF TGTGCCAGCAGCACCCCTAGACGGGTTAAAGAGCAGTACTTC
TRBJ2-5 TRBV6-1 - TRBD2 CASSDGVAGVETQYF TGTGCCAGCAGTGACGGGGTAGCGGGAGTAGAGACCCAGTACTTC
TRBJ2-3 TRBV4-1 once - CASSPTTDRGDTQYF TGCGCCAGCAGCCCGACCACGGACCGTGGGGATACGCAGTATTTT
TRBJ2-4 TRBV4-1 - - CASSLPGANIQYF TGCGCCAGCAGCCTACCAGGGGCAAACATTCAGTACTTC
TRBJ1-5 TRBV7-6 - - CASSLASSFGQPQHF TGTGCCAGCAGCTTAGCGAGCAGTTTCGGTCAGCCCCAGCATTTT
TRBJ1-2 TRBV7-9 - - CASSRSGVPGYTF TGTGCCAGCAGCCGGAGCGGAGTTCCGGGCTACACCTTC
TRBJ2-7 TRBV5-1 once TRBD2 CASSLGGTSGTYEQYF TGCGCCAGCAGCTTGGGAGGGACTAGCGGTACCTACGAGCAGTACTTC
TRBJ2-5 TRBV27 - - CASSLRQGETQYF TGTGCCAGCAGTTTACGGCAGGGGGAGACCCAGTACTTC
TRBJ2-7 TRBV25-1 - - CASSEFYEQYF TGTGCCAGCAGTGAATTCTACGAGCAGTACTTC
TRBJ2-1 TRBV28 few TRBD1 CASRLAGQGYNEQFF TGTGCCAGCAGGTTGGCGGGACAGGGTTACAATGAGCAGTTCTTC
TRBJ2-4 TRBV7-9 few TRBD2 CASSLGLAGGDRLKNIQYF TGTGCCAGCAGCTTAGGACTAGCGGGAGGCGATCGCCTAAAAAACATTCAGTACTTC
TRBJ2-5 TRBV19 - - CASSIVGQKETQYF TGTGCCAGTAGTATAGTTGGGCAGAAAGAGACCCAGTACTTC
TRBJ1-5 TRBV27 - TRBD1 CASSFRGGDGQPQHF TGTGCCAGCAGTTTCAGAGGGGGCGACGGTCAGCCCCAGCATTTT
TRBJ2-1 TRBV4-2 - - CASSQGSDNEQFF TGTGCCAGCAGCCAAGGTTCGGACAATGAGCAGTTCTTC
TRBJ1-4 TRBV28 - TRBD1 CASSLGGTGTEKLFF TGTGCCAGCAGTTTAGGCGGGACAGGGACTGAAAAACTGTTTTTT
TRBJ2-7 TRBV6-5 - TRBD2 CASSYTSGGSYEQYF TGTGCCAGCAGTTACACTAGCGGGGGATCCTACGAGCAGTACTTC